The 18 T cell receptor beta chains reported below all come from one sample, sequenced in a study of cytomegalovirus exposure and HLA in healthy donors. Primers included in the PCR were 60 Vbeta and 13 Jbeta primers. Assay used: immunoSEQ multiplex PCR; TCRdb lists only in-frame clones, some missing. The repertoire holds about 220,000 clones, about 70% seen once, with 1.8% in the top ten. Sequencing was performed on PBMCs. All receptors derive from a woman under 40 in good health and CMV-seronegative.

V gene TRBV7-6 combines with J gene TRBJ2-7; tentatively, D is TRBD2 (5 bases). There are 13 residues in the CDR3. Germline V gene sequence: CDR1 SGHVS, CDR2 FNYEAQ. V lost 3 bases, J lost 3 bases, and 9 bases lay in between. In nucleotides, the CDR3 is TGTGCCAGCAGCTTCGGACTGAGCTACGAGCAGTACTTC. This codes for CASSFGLSYEQYF.

The chain is built from TRBV6-1 and TRBJ1-2; maybe TRBD1 (6 bases). CDR1 MNHNS and CDR2 SASEGT come from the germline V gene. V lost 5 bases and J lost 4, with 14 bases in between. The CDR3 totals 14 residues. Written as DNA, the CDR3 is TGTGCCAGCAGTCGTGGACAGAACTTCTATGGCTACACCTTC. As protein: CASSRGQNFYGYTF.

The chain has TRBV19 and TRBJ1-5; a possible D gene is TRBD1 (6 bases). This CDR3 spans 13 amino acids. V lost 4 bases to trimming and J lost 5 bases, with 9 bases between them. Germline-derived CDR1 and CDR2 are LNHDA and SQIVND (reference sequence). The CDR3 is CASSTDSDQPQHF. The CDR3 region has the DNA TGTGCCAGTAGTACGGACAGTGATCAGCCCCAGCATTTT. Drawing the rest from reference TRBV19 and TRBJ1-5, the complete variable domain is DGGITQSPKYLFRKEGQNVTLSCEQNLNHDAMYWYRQDPGQGLRLIYYSQIVNDFQKGDIAEGYSVSREKKESFPLTVTSAQKNPTAFYLCASSTDSDQPQHFGDGTRLSIL.

This clone showed up just once. Compared with germline, one end of the junction differs, possibly owing to a read error. This rearrangement joins TRBV19 to TRBJ1-4, with D tentatively TRBD1 (6 bases). The germline gives CDR1 LNHDA, CDR2 SQIVND (reference sequence). This CDR3 has 17 residues. This chain's CDR3 is CASSIDLSGQLNEKLFF. The CDR3 DNA reads as TGTGCTAGTAGTATAGATCTATCGGGACAACTTAATGAAAAACTGTTTTTT.

The chain carries TRBV6-6 and TRBJ2-5; TRBD1 agrees at 8 bases. J gave up 4 bases and V 8 bases, and 9 bases lay outside the gene matches. CDR3 length: 14 residues. Per germline, CDR1 MNHNY and CDR2 SVGAGI (reference sequence). The CDR3 protein is CASHRGTGGETQYF. CDR3 nucleotides: TGTGCCAGCCACCGGGGGACAGGTGGAGAGACCCAGTACTTC.

The V gene is TRBV28, the J gene TRBJ1-3; D is undetermined. Looked up from germline, CDR1 is MDHEN and CDR2 is SYDVKM. The CDR3 length is 12 residues. V was clipped by 7 bases and J by 0 bases, with 4 bases between them. DNA of the CDR3: TGTGCCAGCATCAGCTCTGGAAACACCATATATTTT. Its protein product is CASISSGNTIYF.

This chain joins TRBV25-1 and TRBJ2-7; maybe TRBD2 (5 bases). Germline values: CDR1 MGHDK, CDR2 SYGVNS. Trimming took 2 bases from V and 10 from J, leaving 18 bases between them. The CDR3 runs 14 residues. This CDR3 reads CASSEMAPEVVQYF. In nucleotides, the CDR3 is TGTGCCAGCAGTGAAATGGCCCCGGAGGTTGTTCAGTACTTC.

The CDR3 DNA reads TGTGCCAGCAGTGAGGGACTAGCGGGAGGTGGTCAAGAGACCCAGTACTTC. Its translation is CASSEGLAGGGQETQYF. The chain carries TRBV2 and TRBJ2-5; the match to TRBD2 covers 15 bases. Germline lookup yields CDR1 SNHLY and CDR2 FYNNEI. The ends lost 3 bases at V and 2 bases at J; junction bases unmatched: 4. The CDR3 extends over 17 amino acids.

The chain combines TRBV5-4 with TRBJ1-5, with 10 bases lining up with TRBD1. V dropped 4 bases and J dropped 11; count of bases not matched to a gene: 12. CDR1 and CDR2 from the germline V gene are SGHNT and YYREEE (reference sequence). The CDR3 has 15 residues. In DNA form, the CDR3 reads TGTGCCAGCAGCGGACCGGGACAGGGGAAGTTGTCCCAGCATTTT. It is translated as CASSGPGQGKLSQHF.

In this sample, this clone turned up a few times. The junction and the germline gene differ at one end; a read error may be behind it. The rearrangement uses TRBV7-9 and TRBJ1-1; D perhaps matches TRBD1 (5 bases). The CDR3 length is 13 residues. Germline V CDR1 and CDR2: SEHNR, FQNEAQ (reference sequence). CDR3 nucleotides: TGTTCCAGCAGCACCCTTAGGGGCACTGAAGCTTTCTTT. This translates into CSSSTLRGTEAFF.

This clone was seen more than once but under ten times. Relative to the germline gene, one junction end is altered; a read error may explain this. The chain joins TRBV5-1 to TRBJ1-6; 7 bases are shared with TRBD1. The CDR3 is 16 amino acids. Germline V gives CDR1 SGHRS, CDR2 YFSETQ. The CDR3 is CASSPAGGITNSPLHF. CDR3 bases: TGCGCCAGCAGCCCAGCAGGGGGTATCACGAATTCCCCCCTCCACTTT.

The chain is built from TRBV11-3 and TRBJ2-3; TRBD2 agrees at 8 bases. V shed 4 bases and J 0 bases; nucleotides not matched to a gene: 6. The CDR3 is 16 amino acids. Looked up from germline, CDR1 is SGHNT and CDR2 is YENEEA. This chain's CDR3 is CASSSSAGASTDTQYF. The CDR3 DNA follows: TGTGCCAGCAGCTCCTCAGCGGGGGCGAGCACAGATACGCAGTATTTT.

The genes are TRBV6-5 and TRBJ2-1, with a weak D call TRBD1 (7 bases). This CDR3 region has 13 residues. CDR1 is MNHEY and CDR2 is SVGAGI in the germline V gene. V was trimmed by 8 bases and J by 8 bases, leaving 16 bases between them. CDR3 DNA: TGTGCCAGCGGTGCCAGGGGGGAGGATGAGCAGTTCTTC. Its protein is CASGARGEDEQFF.

The chain has TRBV27 and TRBJ1-1, with D perhaps TRBD1 (5 bases). The V end lost 2 bases, the J end lost 0 bases, and 7 bases lay between the germline ends. Germline V gene sequence: CDR1 MNHEY, CDR2 SMNVEV (reference sequence). This CDR3 has 14 amino acids. The CDR3 is CASSLTGLNTEAFF. DNA for the CDR3: TGTGCCAGCAGTTTAACAGGACTGAACACTGAAGCTTTCTTT.

This clone was observed a few times. The rearrangement joins TRBV6-1 to TRBJ1-1; no definite D call. The CDR3 totals 13 residues. V was shortened by 6 bases and J by 8 bases, with 16 bases between the two germline ends. Germline V gives CDR1 MNHNS, CDR2 SASEGT. The CDR3 spells CASSLTVINEAFF. In DNA form, the CDR3 reads TGTGCCAGCAGCTTAACAGTGATAAACGAAGCTTTCTTT.

A word on this clone: Other DNA variants within this sample encode the same CDR3. The chain links TRBV19 to TRBJ1-2; D gene unclear. The CDR3 loop spans 13 amino acids. Germline V CDR1 and CDR2: LNHDA, SQIVND (reference sequence). The V gene lost 1 base and the J gene lost 8 bases, with 11 bases spanning the gap. This chain's CDR3 is CASSIGLMEGYTF. The CDR3 DNA reads TGTGCCAGTAGTATAGGCCTTATGGAGGGCTACACCTTC.

This clone appeared a single time. The rearrangement joins TRBV18 to TRBJ1-2; the D is unclear. CDR1 and CDR2 (germline): KGHSH, LQKENI. The V and J ends lost 2 bases and 4 bases respectively, with 11 bases between them. The CDR3 sequence is 14 residues long. CDR3 loop: CASSPGHRPYGYTF. The CDR3 nucleotides read TGTGCCAGCTCACCAGGGCACAGACCCTATGGCTACACCTTC.

The CDR3 coding sequence is TGTGCCAGCAGTGGCCACGGGACAGGGGCTTTCTTT. It translates to CASSGHGTGAFF. The chain is built from TRBV6-5 and TRBJ1-1, with 9 bases that match TRBD1. Germline CDR1 reads MNHEY; CDR2 reads SVGAGI. The CDR3 totals 12 residues. V dropped 5 bases and J dropped 11; count of bases not matched to a gene: 6.